The 5 T cell receptor beta chains presented below share a single source sample, sequenced in a study of T cell responses to AZD1222 COVID-19 vaccine. TCRdb keeps only in-frame clones here, not all; method: immunoSEQ multiplex PCR. The data show over 150,000 clones, about 90% seen once. The sample here was peripheral blood, taken on day 0 of AZD1222 vaccination. The source is an adult in good health.

The chain recombines TRBV5-1 with TRBJ1-5; TRBD1 is a possible D gene (5 bases). Per germline, CDR1 SGHRS and CDR2 YFSETQ. V shed 3 bases and J shed 4 bases, with 11 bases lying between them. The CDR3 is made up of 14 amino acids. CDR3 in DNA: TGCGCCAGCAGCTGGGGGGACCAGAATCAGCCCCAGCATTTT. It specifies CASSWGDQNQPQHF.

The J gene is TRBJ2-3, the V gene TRBV10-2; D is possibly TRBD1 or TRBD2 (5 bases each). V lost 7 bases, J lost 8 bases, and 19 bases lay in between. The V gene's germline CDR1 is WSHSY and CDR2 SAAADI. The CDR3 extends over 14 amino acids. CDR3 residues: CASIDGGALATQYF. The DNA for the CDR3 is TGCGCCAGCATCGATGGGGGAGCACTTGCTACGCAGTATTTT.

The chain has TRBV7-2 and TRBJ2-7, with TRBD2 identical over 11 bases. Germline V gives CDR1 SGHTA, CDR2 FQGNSA. V was pared by 5 bases and J by 7 bases, with 22 bases of the junction left unmatched. This CDR3 comprises 19 residues. CDR3 nucleotides: TGTGCCAGCAGCCCCATAGTTACTAGCGGGAGCAGGGGGACGGGGGAGCAGTACTTC. Protein product: CASSPIVTSGSRGTGEQYF.

The CDR3 bases are TGTGCCAGCAGCGCAGGACAGGGGGCTTCTAGCAATCAGCCCCAGCATTTT. Its protein is CASSAGQGASSNQPQHF. This sequence joins TRBV7-9 and TRBJ1-5, with TRBD1 matching 11 bases. This CDR3 region has 17 residues. Trimming removed 5 bases from V and 0 bases from J; junction bases left unmatched: 6. The germline V gene encodes CDR1 SEHNR and CDR2 FQNEAQ (reference sequence).

V usage is TRBV30 and J usage is TRBJ1-1; possibly TRBD1 for D (6 bases). CDR1 is GTSNPN and CDR2 is SVGIG in the germline V gene (reference sequence). V lost 7 bases and J lost 4, with 16 bases in between. The CDR3 covers 13 residues. The CDR3 loop reads CASKTGAVTEAFF. In nucleotides, the CDR3 is TGTGCCTCAAAAACGGGGGCAGTCACTGAAGCTTTCTTT.